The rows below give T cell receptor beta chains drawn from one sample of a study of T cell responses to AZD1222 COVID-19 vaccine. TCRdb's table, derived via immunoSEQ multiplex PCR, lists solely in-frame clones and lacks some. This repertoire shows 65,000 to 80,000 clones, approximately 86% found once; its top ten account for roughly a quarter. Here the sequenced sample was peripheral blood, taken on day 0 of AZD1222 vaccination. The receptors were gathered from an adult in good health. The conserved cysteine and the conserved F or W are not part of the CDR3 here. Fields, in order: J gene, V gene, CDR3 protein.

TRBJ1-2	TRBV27	ASTASGAFYGYT
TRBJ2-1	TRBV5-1	ASSLETGSSYNEQF
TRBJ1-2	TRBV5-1	ASSVRQANYGYT
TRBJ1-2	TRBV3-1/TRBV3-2	ASSQYGQGAGYT
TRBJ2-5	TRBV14	ASSQRQGETQY
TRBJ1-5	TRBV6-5	ASSTRNQPQH
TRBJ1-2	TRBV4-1	ASSQDSTTNYGYT
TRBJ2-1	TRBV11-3	ASSFFADVVLAGRNEQF
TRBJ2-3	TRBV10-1	ASSDARGHTQY
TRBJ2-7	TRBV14	ASSQVEAGRYEQY
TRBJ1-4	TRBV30	AWSVNPGDSEKLF
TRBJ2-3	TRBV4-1	ASSQAGQGFSSTDTQY
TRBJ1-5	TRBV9	ASSTDLSPDQPQH
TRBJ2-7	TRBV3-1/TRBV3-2	ASFRRGLSYEQY
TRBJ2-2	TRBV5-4	ASSLDTLNTGELF
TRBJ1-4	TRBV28	ASKGRAYEKLF
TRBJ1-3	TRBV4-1	ASSHEDGPTLGNTIY